These 26 T cell receptor beta chains originate from one sample sequenced in a study of T cells after posttransplantation cyclophosphamide. Cells defined as naive were viable CD3+CD4+ or CD3+CD8+ and CCR7+CD45RA+CD45RO-CD95-CD27+CD28+. Libraries were prepared by immunoSEQ multiplex PCR; TCRdb keeps only in-frame clonotypes and omits some of them. The sample has roughly 20,000 clones, over 95% seen once. The specimen sequenced was naive CD4+ T cells sorted from PBMCs. These receptors all stem from a man aged 40-55 years in good health, CMV-negative, and a related stem cell transplant donor.

Comments on this clone: One junction end disagrees with the germline gene, perhaps due to a read error. V gene TRBV2 combines with J gene TRBJ1-2; tentative D call: TRBD1 (5 bases). The CDR3 extends over 11 amino acids. CDR1 and CDR2 from the germline V gene are SNHLY and FYNNEI. CDR3 sequence reads: CASSVFGAVPF. For the CDR3, the DNA is TGTGCCAGCAGTGTGTTTGGGGCGGTTCCCTTC.

V and J are TRBV7-2 and TRBJ2-2; tentative D call: TRBD2 (7 bases). The CDR3 contains 17 residues. Germline V lookup: CDR1 SGHTA, CDR2 FQGNSA. The germline V and J ends were trimmed by 1 base and 3 bases, with 15 bases remaining between them. CDR3 region: CASSLGGGGRDTGELFF. CDR3 in DNA: TGTGCCAGCAGCTTAGGGGGGGGCGGAAGAGACACCGGGGAGCTGTTTTTT. Supplemented by reference TRBV7-2 and TRBJ2-2, the full variable domain reads GAGVSQSPSNKVTEKGKDVELRCDPISGHTALYWYRQSLGQGLEFLIYFQGNSAPDKSGLPSDRFSAERTGGSVSTLTIQRTQQEDSAVYLCASSLGGGGRDTGELFFGEGSRLTVL.

This clone appeared once. This chain uses TRBV6-1 with TRBJ2-1; maybe TRBD2 (6 bases). In germline, CDR1 is MNHNS, CDR2 SASEGT. The CDR3 runs 14 residues. The V end was cut by 6 bases, the J end by 3 bases, with 12 bases between. CDR3 region: CASRGLGGYNEQFF. The CDR3, as DNA: TGTGCCAGCAGGGGCTTGGGAGGCTACAATGAGCAGTTCTTC.

This clone has just one count. The chain links TRBV27 to TRBJ1-1; D unclear. The CDR3 loop spans 13 amino acids. Trimming took off 5 bases at V and 8 bases at J, with 15 bases between the two ends. Per germline, CDR1 MNHEY and CDR2 SMNVEV (reference sequence). The CDR3 sequence is CASSPRIELEAFF. The CDR3, as DNA: TGTGCCAGCAGTCCTAGGATAGAACTAGAAGCTTTCTTT.

V and J are TRBV7-9 and TRBJ2-1; D is ambiguous. The CDR3 runs 12 residues. Per germline, CDR1 SEHNR and CDR2 FQNEAQ (reference sequence). The germline V and J ends were trimmed by 2 bases and 9 bases, with 8 bases remaining between them. CDR3 protein: CASSLLSSEQFF. The DNA for the CDR3 is TGTGCCAGCAGCTTATTGTCTTCTGAGCAGTTCTTC.

This clone was detected only once. V is TRBV20-1 and J is TRBJ2-7, with D hard to call. This CDR3 has 10 residues. V gave up 5 bases and J gave up 4 bases, with 6 bases separating them. Per the germline V gene, CDR1 is DFQATT and CDR2 is SNEGSKA (reference sequence). The CDR3: CSAAMYEQYF. The CDR3 coding sequence is TGCAGTGCTGCTATGTACGAGCAGTACTTC.

The rearrangement links TRBV28 to TRBJ2-7; D uncertain. Germline V gives CDR1 MDHEN, CDR2 SYDVKM. This CDR3 has 13 amino acids. V gave up 6 bases and J gave up 2 bases, with 11 bases separating them. Here the CDR3 reads CASRVSNPYEQYF. The CDR3 DNA reads TGTGCCAGCAGGGTCAGTAATCCCTACGAGCAGTACTTC.

The chain links TRBV2 to TRBJ2-3; no clear D gene. CDR1 is SNHLY and CDR2 is FYNNEI in the germline V gene. The CDR3 length is 12 residues. Trimming cost V 6 bases and J 6 bases, with 10 bases left between them. CDR3 coding DNA: TGTGCCAGCAGGGAACTAATTGATACGCAGTATTTT. This codes for CASRELIDTQYF.

The V and J genes are TRBV5-1 and TRBJ2-1; D might be TRBD2 (6 bases). CDR1 and CDR2 (germline): SGHRS, YFSETQ. With 3 bases removed from V and 5 bases from J, the gap between germline ends came to 15 bases. This CDR3 has 15 residues. The CDR3 DNA sequence: TGCGCCAGCAGCTGGCCGGGACTCGGAAACAATGAGCAGTTCTTC. Protein sequence: CASSWPGLGNNEQFF.

The chain combines TRBV5-4 with TRBJ2-1; TRBD2 matches at 10 bases. Germline V gene sequence: CDR1 SGHNT, CDR2 YYREEE (reference sequence). V lost 4 bases, J lost 3 bases, and 4 bases stayed unmatched. The CDR3 extends over 15 amino acids. CDR3 protein: CASSRTSGVYNEQFF. The CDR3 bases are TGTGCCAGCAGCCGGACTAGCGGAGTCTACAATGAGCAGTTCTTC.

V and J are TRBV19 and TRBJ2-7; 7 bases are shared with TRBD2. The CDR3 covers 14 residues. Germline CDR1 LNHDA, CDR2 SQIVND (reference sequence). With 4 bases clipped from V and 6 bases from J, the junction kept 9 bases outside the gene matches. CDR3: CASSTRTSLAEQYF. The CDR3 coding sequence is TGTGCCAGTAGTACCCGGACTAGTTTAGCCGAGCAGTACTTC.

The chain uses TRBV18 and TRBJ2-1; the D is unclear. Germline lookup yields CDR1 KGHSH and CDR2 LQKENI. This CDR3 contains 16 residues. The V end lost 2 bases, the J end lost 0 bases, and 11 bases lay between the germline ends. DNA for the CDR3: TGTGCCAGCTCACCAGAACAGTTATTCTCCTACAATGAGCAGTTCTTC. Its translation: CASSPEQLFSYNEQFF.

The chain recombines TRBV5-6 with TRBJ2-5; D perhaps matches TRBD2 (5 bases). CDR1 and CDR2 (germline): SGHDT, YYEEEE. The CDR3 sequence is 14 residues long. Trimming shortened V by 0 bases and J by 6 bases, and 12 bases separated the two germline ends. This CDR3 is CASSLASSSQTQYF. The CDR3, as DNA: TGTGCCAGCAGCTTGGCTAGCAGCAGTCAGACCCAGTACTTC.

V gene TRBV7-3 combines with J gene TRBJ2-7; 7 nucleotides agree with TRBD2. CDR3 length equals 16 residues. V trimming: 2 bases; J trimming: 3 bases; junction bases outside the gene matches: 10. Germline values: CDR1 SGHTA, CDR2 FQGTGA. This CDR3 reads CASSLSPRLADYEQYF. Here the CDR3 DNA reads TGTGCCAGCAGCTTATCCCCCAGGCTAGCGGACTACGAGCAGTACTTC.

V is TRBV5-1 and J is TRBJ2-1; TRBD2 is a possible D gene (5 bases). Trimming took 7 bases from V and 0 from J, leaving 17 bases between them. CDR3 size: 16 residues. Germline lookup yields CDR1 SGHRS and CDR2 YFSETQ. The CDR3 loop is CASLPVSGFSYNEQFF. The CDR3, as DNA: TGCGCCAGCCTTCCTGTGAGCGGCTTCTCCTACAATGAGCAGTTCTTC.

The chain couples TRBV19 to TRBJ1-1, with 8 bases that match TRBD1. Unmatched junction bases numbered 8, after V lost 4 bases and J lost 10 bases. The CDR3 extends over 13 amino acids. Germline values: CDR1 LNHDA, CDR2 SQIVND (reference sequence). The CDR3 DNA is TGTGCCAGTAGTACTACTCCCGGGACAGGAGCTTTCTTT. Protein product: CASSTTPGTGAFF. Supplemented by reference TRBV19 and TRBJ1-1, the full variable domain reads DGGITQSPKYLFRKEGQNVTLSCEQNLNHDAMYWYRQDPGQGLRLIYYSQIVNDFQKGDIAEGYSVSREKKESFPLTVTSAQKNPTAFYLCASSTTPGTGAFFGQGTRLTVV.

The V call is TRBV6-1, the J call TRBJ2-5; TRBD1 matches 7 bases. The ends lost 3 bases at V and 4 bases at J; junction bases unmatched: 11. This CDR3 has 16 amino acids. Germline lookup yields CDR1 MNHNS and CDR2 SASEGT. The CDR3 coding sequence is TGTGCCAGCAGTGATAAAGACAGGGTAATATCAGAGACCCAGTACTTC. As protein: CASSDKDRVISETQYF.

The gene calls are TRBV2 and TRBJ1-5, with D possibly being TRBD1 (5 bases). CDR3 length equals 15 residues. V was trimmed by 1 base and J by 6 bases, leaving 13 bases between them. CDR1 and CDR2 (germline): SNHLY, FYNNEI. This CDR3 reads CASSEERGLSQPQHF. CDR3 sequence (DNA): TGTGCCAGCAGTGAAGAAAGGGGATTGAGTCAGCCCCAGCATTTT.

This chain connects TRBV10-3 to TRBJ2-3; TRBD1 aligns across 8 bases. With V trimmed by 11 bases and J by 0 bases, 10 bases remained unmatched. The CDR3 sequence is 15 residues long. The germline V gene has CDR1 ENHRY and CDR2 SYGVKD. The CDR3 region is CAVRDRQTSTDTQYF. The CDR3 region has the DNA TGTGCCGTCCGGGACAGGCAAACTAGCACAGATACGCAGTATTTT.

In DNA, the CDR3 is TGTGCCAGCTCACCGGGGCAGGGGGTTCACGAGACCCAGTACTTC. Residues: CASSPGQGVHETQYF. The chain has TRBV18 and TRBJ2-5, with 7 bases lining up with TRBD1. Germline CDR1 KGHSH, CDR2 LQKENI. Trimming at V came to 3 bases and at J to 5 bases, leaving 9 bases not matched to a gene. The CDR3 has 15 amino acids.

The gene calls are TRBV10-3 and TRBJ1-1; 7 bases are a match to TRBD1. CDR1 and CDR2 (germline): ENHRY, SYGVKD. The ends lost 7 bases at V and 1 base at J; junction bases unmatched: 6. CDR3 length: 14 amino acids. DNA of the CDR3: TGTGCCATCACCCCGGGACAGAAGAACACTGAAGCTTTCTTT. It yields the protein CAITPGQKNTEAFF.

V is TRBV28 and J is TRBJ2-6, with TRBD1 matching over 7 bases. V trimming: 5 bases; J trimming: 1 base; junction bases outside the gene matches: 17. Per germline, CDR1 MDHEN and CDR2 SYDVKM. This CDR3 is built from 20 residues. The CDR3 protein is CASSQVGTAFSLSGANVLTF. The CDR3 nucleotides are TGTGCCAGCAGTCAAGTAGGGACAGCCTTTTCGCTTTCTGGGGCCAACGTCCTGACTTTC.

The V call is TRBV6-5, the J call TRBJ2-7; 11 bases match TRBD2. Germline CDR1 and CDR2: MNHEY and SVGAGI. The J segment lost 0 bases and the V segment lost 5 bases, leaving 3 bases of the junction unmatched. This CDR3 contains 15 residues. CDR3 nucleotides: TGTGCCAGCAGTCGAGGGACTAGCGGCTCCTACGAGCAGTACTTC. This sequence encodes CASSRGTSGSYEQYF.

This chain connects TRBV5-1 to TRBJ2-7; 11 bases fit TRBD1. CDR3 length: 15 residues. Germline CDR1 SGHRS, CDR2 YFSETQ. V dropped 5 bases and J dropped 1; count of bases not matched to a gene: 5. CDR3 region: CASRPGTGGSYEQYF. In DNA, the CDR3 is TGCGCCAGCAGACCCGGGACAGGGGGTTCCTACGAGCAGTACTTC.

This chain joins TRBV9 and TRBJ2-7, with 11 bases lining up with TRBD2. Per germline, CDR1 SGDLS and CDR2 YYNGEE. This CDR3 has 15 residues. The V gene end was trimmed by 2 bases and the J gene end by 7 bases; junction bases not matched to a gene: 8. This CDR3 is CASSVLAGGPGEQYF. CDR3 DNA: TGTGCCAGCAGCGTTTTAGCGGGAGGGCCAGGTGAGCAGTACTTC.

The chain carries TRBV5-4 and TRBJ1-3, with a tentative D call TRBD1 (6 bases). The CDR3 extends over 15 amino acids. Trimming left V 4 bases short and J 4 bases short, with 15 bases between. From germline, CDR1 is SGHNT and CDR2 YYREEE (reference sequence). CDR3 region: CASSATYRDGNTIYF. The CDR3 DNA is TGTGCCAGCAGCGCAACGTACAGGGACGGAAACACCATATATTTT.